This record concerns one T cell receptor beta chain sequence. Antigen unknown. This sample was taken from a study of Ad26.COV2.S vaccination and SARS-CoV-2 variants. Treatment denoted: about 20 received Ad26.COV2.S at low or high dose, single or two shots; 5 received placebo; per-sample allocation not given. After the first vaccine or placebo injection, samples were drawn on day 63. The protocol was immunoSEQ multiplex PCR, while the TCRdb copy is restricted to in-frame clones and leaves out a portion. The table has 360,000 or so clones, about nine tenths seen once. Trimming stripped 5 bases from V and 1 base from J, with 9 bases between. Germline V gene data show CDR1 as LNHNV and CDR2 as YYDKDF (reference sequence). There are 15 residues in the CDR3. Study-level findings and limits: Possible underestimation of total T cell responses by the TCR breadth and depth analyses was noted.

This sample comprised peripheral blood, obtained in a trial of Ad26.COV2.S vaccine versus placebo. The clonotype was recovered from a person aged 18 to 65 who received the Ad26.COV2.S COVID-19 vaccine or a placebo. V usage is TRBV15 and J usage is TRBJ2-6; D is unresolved. The CDR3 here is CATSSLWSGANVLTF. CDR3 DNA sequence: TGTGCCACCAGCTCCCTTTGGTCTGGGGCCAACGTCCTGACTTTC.